The entry below gives a single TCR beta chain sequence along with its context. Its antigen is as yet unknown. This record belongs to a study of vaccination effects on CD4 cells after COVID-19. CDR1 and CDR2 from the germline V gene are WNHNN and SYGVQD (reference sequence). V was trimmed by 9 bases and J by 1 base, leaving 13 bases between them. The CDR3 length is 14 residues. Clones were sequenced by immunoSEQ multiplex PCR, and TCRdb holds only the in-frame ones, with some missing. The sample lists around 54,000 clones; around 80% were seen once. Sequencing was preceded by expansion of antigen-specific CD4+ T cells with viral peptide pools in the ViraFEST assay. After less than 11 days in culture, the CD4+ T cells were isolated.

The sequences come from CD4+ T cells from PBMCs cultured with HCoV-229E spike peptides, collected before COVID-19 vaccination. The sequence derives from a human donor who received a COVID-19 vaccine. The chain couples TRBV10-1 to TRBJ2-1; D possibly matches TRBD1 or TRBD2 (7 bases each). The CDR3 DNA is TGCGCCAGTTCTCAGGGGGGGTCCTACAATGAGCAGTTCTTC. It is translated as CASSQGGSYNEQFF.